Ten or more counts support the clone carrying this T cell receptor beta chain. TCRdb re-called the RT-PCR reads with MiXCR, one entry per CDR3 protein. The sample comprises about 680,000 distinct CDR3 sequences, approximately 15% of which are singletons, and 3.6% rests with the top ten. The CDR3 is 12 amino acids. The germline CDR1 and CDR2 sequences are SEHNR and FQNEAQ (reference sequence). V was cut by 6 bases and J by 7 bases, with 10 bases left in between. Sequenced input: memory CD4+ T cells from blood. The receptor's source is a female donor in good health, serving as a healthy control. This rearrangement joins TRBV7-9 to TRBJ2-1, with D possibly being TRBD2 (5 bases). The CDR3 is CASSYTGNEQFF. CDR3 nucleotides: TGTGCCAGCAGTTACACGGGGAATGAGCAGTTCTTC.